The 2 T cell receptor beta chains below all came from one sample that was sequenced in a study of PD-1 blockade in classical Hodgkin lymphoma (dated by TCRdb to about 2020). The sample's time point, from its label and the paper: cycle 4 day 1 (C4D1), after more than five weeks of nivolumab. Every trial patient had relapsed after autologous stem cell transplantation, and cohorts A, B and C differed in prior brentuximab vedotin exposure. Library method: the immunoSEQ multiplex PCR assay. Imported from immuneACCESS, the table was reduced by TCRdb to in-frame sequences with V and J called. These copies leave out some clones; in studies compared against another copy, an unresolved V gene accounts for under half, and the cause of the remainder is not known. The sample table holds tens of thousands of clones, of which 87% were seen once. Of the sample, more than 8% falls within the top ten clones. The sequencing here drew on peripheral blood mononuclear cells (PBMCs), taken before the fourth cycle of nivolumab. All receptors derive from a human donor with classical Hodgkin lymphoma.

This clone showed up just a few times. The CDR3 DNA reads TGTGCCAGCAGCTTGGTCGGGACAGGGAATTCACCCCTCCACTTT. It specifies CASSLVGTGNSPLHF. The gene calls are TRBV5-4 and TRBJ1-6, with 9 positions matching TRBD1. The CDR3 is 15 residues long. Germline lookup yields CDR1 SGHNT and CDR2 YYREEE (reference sequence). V was pared by 0 bases and J by 7 bases, with 2 bases of the junction left unmatched.

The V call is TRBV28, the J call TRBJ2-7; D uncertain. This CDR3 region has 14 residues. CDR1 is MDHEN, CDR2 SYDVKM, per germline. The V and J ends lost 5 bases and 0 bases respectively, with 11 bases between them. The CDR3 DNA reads TGTGCCAGCAGTCCCGCCGGTAGCTCCTACGAGCAGTACTTC. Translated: CASSPAGSSYEQYF.